These 24 T cell receptor beta chains were sequenced from one sample in a study of T-cell reconstitution after alpha-beta-depleted transplantation in children. Library preparation (for TCRbeta) was performed with unique molecular identifiers. A single record per CDR3 protein comes from TCRdb applying MiXCR to the PCR reads. The sample consists of about 400,000 distinct CDR3 sequences, just over 20% of them appearing once. The starting material was PBMCs from the stem cell graft donor, obtained from the stem cell graft. Receptor source: a human donor who donated a stem cell graft to a child with acute myeloid leukemia.

The rearrangement links TRBV7-9 to TRBJ2-1; D is uncertain. The V gene lost 1 base and the J gene lost 5 bases, with 18 bases spanning the gap. CDR1 and CDR2 from the germline V gene are SEHNR and FQNEAQ (reference sequence). This CDR3 region has 17 residues. The CDR3 protein is CASSLVPGGPFNNEQFF. CDR3 bases: TGTGCCAGCAGCTTAGTTCCGGGCGGACCCTTTAACAATGAGCAGTTCTTC.

The chain combines TRBV12-3 or TRBV12-4 with TRBJ2-4; the match to TRBD1 covers 8 bases. The junction had 7 bases not matched to a gene; V was cut back by 6 bases and J by 3 bases. The CDR3 runs 15 residues. The CDR3 is CASSPGQGFKNIQYF. The CDR3 DNA sequence: TGTGCCAGCAGCCCCGGACAGGGATTCAAAAACATTCAGTACTTC.

This clonotype was seen many times. The chain links TRBV29-1 to TRBJ2-7; 8 bases line up with TRBD1. Germline V gene lookup returns CDR1 SQVTM and CDR2 ANQGSEA. The length of the CDR3 is 12 residues. V gave up 2 bases and J gave up 3 bases; unmatched junction bases: 0. The CDR3 here is CSVETGGYEQYF. CDR3 DNA: TGCAGCGTTGAAACAGGGGGCTACGAGCAGTACTTC.

The chain uses TRBV20-1 and TRBJ2-5; 10 nucleotides align to TRBD2. This CDR3 region has 12 residues. CDR1 is DFQATT, CDR2 SNEGSKA, per germline (reference sequence). The CDR3 region is CGAAGGGETQYF. The CDR3 nucleotides are TGCGGGGCAGCGGGAGGGGGAGAGACCCAGTACTTC.

A few counts support this clonotype. The chain is built from TRBV20-1 and TRBJ1-5, with 7 nucleotides matching TRBD1. This CDR3 is 17 amino acids long. Germline values: CDR1 DFQATT, CDR2 SNEGSKA (reference sequence). V was clipped by 1 base and J by 0 bases; unmatched bases: 9. CDR3 nucleotides: TGCAGTGCTAGAGCCGCCAGGGGGACCTTTAGCAATCAGCCCCAGCATTTT. Protein: CSARAARGTFSNQPQHF.

The chain combines TRBV12-3 or TRBV12-4 with TRBJ2-7; the match to TRBD2 covers 10 bases. The CDR3 is made up of 13 amino acids. V lost 6 bases and J lost 7; bases outside the gene matches: 6. CDR3 region: CASRTSGTWEQYF. The CDR3 nucleotides are TGTGCCAGCAGAACTAGCGGGACCTGGGAGCAGTACTTC.

This clonotype was observed many times. J is TRBJ1-1 and V is TRBV12-3 or TRBV12-4; no firm D call. The CDR3 runs 11 residues. V lost 5 bases, J lost 6 bases, and 7 bases lay in between. The CDR3 spells CASSRHPEAFF. The CDR3 nucleotides are TGTGCCAGCAGTCGGCATCCTGAAGCTTTCTTT.

In this sample, this clonotype turned up many times. V gene TRBV19 combines with J gene TRBJ2-1, with 7 bases that match TRBD1. The CDR3 totals 15 residues. V shed 2 bases and J 2 bases; nucleotides not matched to a gene: 3. The germline V gene has CDR1 LNHDA and CDR2 SQIVND (reference sequence). CDR3 sequence (DNA): TGTGCCAGTAGTATACAACAGGGGACCTACAATGAGCAGTTCTTC. This codes for CASSIQQGTYNEQFF.

The rearrangement links TRBV19 to TRBJ2-6; D not resolved. Germline V gene sequence: CDR1 LNHDA, CDR2 SQIVND (reference sequence). CDR3 length: 17 amino acids. V was cut by 3 bases and J by 4 bases, with 16 bases left in between. The CDR3 loop is CASSILGLTQGANVLTF. As DNA, the CDR3 is TGTGCCAGTAGTATTCTGGGGTTGACTCAGGGGGCCAACGTCCTGACTTTC.

This clonotype was found many times. The rearrangement joins TRBV28 to TRBJ2-1; 12 bases align to TRBD2. CDR3 length: 17 amino acids. Germline CDR1 is MDHEN and CDR2 is SYDVKM. Trimming took 5 bases from V and 7 from J; bases not matched to a gene: 12. CDR3: CASSPLPLAGGCNEQFF. CDR3 nucleotide sequence: TGTGCCAGCAGTCCTCTCCCACTAGCGGGAGGTTGTAATGAGCAGTTCTTC.

The chain combines TRBV2 with TRBJ2-3, with D perhaps matching TRBD2 (6 bases). V was cut by 2 bases and J by 3 bases, with 18 bases left in between. The CDR3 loop spans 17 amino acids. Looked up from germline, CDR1 is SNHLY and CDR2 is FYNNEI. CDR3 region: CASSERLGGIRTDTQYF. The CDR3 DNA reads TGTGCCAGCAGTGAAAGGCTGGGCGGGATTAGAACAGATACGCAGTATTTT.

In this sample, this clonotype turned up a few times. This chain joins TRBV12-3 or TRBV12-4 and TRBJ2-1; the match to TRBD1 covers 11 bases. V lost 7 bases to trimming and J lost 9 bases; unmatched junction nucleotides: 8. This CDR3 contains 14 residues. In nucleotides, the CDR3 is TGTGCCAGCATTCGGACAGGGGGCTTGAGTGAGCAGTTCTTC. Translated: CASIRTGGLSEQFF.

This clonotype was seen a few times. The rearrangement joins TRBV11-2 to TRBJ2-3; 7 nucleotides line up with TRBD1. The ends lost 4 bases at V and 5 bases at J; junction bases unmatched: 9. CDR1 is SGHAT and CDR2 is FQNNGV in the germline V gene. The CDR3 length is 15 residues. CDR3 DNA: TGTGCCAGCAGCTCCTACAGGGGCGCGATAGATACGCAGTATTTT. Amino acid sequence: CASSSYRGAIDTQYF. The full variable domain, rest sourced from reference TRBV11-2 and TRBJ2-3, is EAGVAQSPRYKIIEKRQSVAFWCNPISGHATLYWYQQILGQGPKLLIQFQNNGVVDDSQLPKDRFSAERLKGVDSTLKIQPAKLEDSAVYLCASSSYRGAIDTQYFGPGTRLTVL.

This clonotype was detected only a few times. V usage is TRBV12-3 or TRBV12-4 and J usage is TRBJ1-1; D might be TRBD1 (6 bases). The CDR3 sequence is 12 residues long. Trimming removed 8 bases at V and 7 bases at J, with 14 bases between. The CDR3 sequence is CASATGRIEAFF. CDR3 bases: TGTGCCAGCGCAACAGGGAGGATTGAAGCTTTCTTT.

This clonotype appeared a few times. V usage is TRBV12-3 or TRBV12-4 and J usage is TRBJ2-5, with 8 bases aligning to TRBD2. The CDR3 runs to 15 residues. With V trimmed by 7 bases and J by 4 bases, 11 bases remained unmatched. The CDR3, as DNA: TGTGCCAGCATCCGTCGGGGGGGAAAGGGAGAGACCCAGTACTTC. Protein sequence: CASIRRGGKGETQYF.

The V call is TRBV29-1, the J call TRBJ2-5, with 11 nucleotides matching TRBD2. The V and J ends lost 3 bases and 5 bases, in that order; junction bases with no gene match: 5. The length of the CDR3 is 14 residues. Per germline, CDR1 SQVTM and CDR2 ANQGSEA. The CDR3 reads CSVDTSGSGETQYF. CDR3 in DNA: TGCAGCGTTGATACTAGCGGGAGTGGGGAGACCCAGTACTTC.

The chain carries TRBV11-2 and TRBJ1-5, with 10 nucleotides matching TRBD1. V shed 2 bases and J 6 bases; nucleotides not matched to a gene: 13. The CDR3 totals 18 residues. Germline loops: CDR1 SGHAT, CDR2 FQNNGV. The CDR3 sequence is CASSLQFWGTGETQPQHF. Here the CDR3 DNA reads TGTGCCAGCAGCTTACAGTTTTGGGGGACAGGGGAGACTCAGCCCCAGCATTTT.

Worth noting for this clonotype: A clone one base away is much larger, so this may be a read error. The gene calls are TRBV29-1 and TRBJ2-2; D ambiguous. The CDR3 has 11 residues. Looked up from germline, CDR1 is SQVTM and CDR2 is ANQGSEA. V lost 5 bases to trimming and J lost 6 bases, with 7 bases between them. CDR3 DNA sequence: TGCAGCGTTTGGTGGTCCGGGGAGCTGTTTTTT. Translating gives CSVWWSGELFF.

J is TRBJ1-2 and V is TRBV30, with D possibly TRBD1 on 5 matching bases. This CDR3 is 14 amino acids long. Germline assignment: CDR1 GTSNPN and CDR2 SVGIG (reference sequence). The ends were cut back, 2 bases at V and 0 bases at J, with 10 bases in the middle. CDR3 in DNA: TGTGCCTGGAGTAGGGGTCCCACTAACTATGGCTACACCTTC. Its protein product is CAWSRGPTNYGYTF.

This clonotype has a handful of counts. The gene calls are TRBV7-2 and TRBJ2-3; D not certain. V was trimmed by 5 bases and J by 3 bases, leaving 9 bases between them. The germline CDR1 and CDR2 sequences are SGHTA and FQGNSA. This CDR3 is built from 13 residues. The CDR3 DNA sequence: TGTGCCAGCAGCAACCCTAGGACAGATACGCAGTATTTT. This translates into CASSNPRTDTQYF.

This chain uses TRBV4-3 with TRBJ2-7; 7 bases align to TRBD2. The CDR3 totals 16 residues. V lost 4 bases, J lost 3 bases, and 12 bases stayed unmatched. Per the germline V gene, CDR1 is LGHNA and CDR2 is YSLEER. CDR3 bases: TGCGCCAGCAGCCGGAGCGGTCTAGCGGAGAACTACGAGCAGTACTTC. Translation gives CASSRSGLAENYEQYF.

The J gene is TRBJ2-1, the V gene TRBV12-3 or TRBV12-4; D perhaps matches TRBD2 (6 bases). Trimming removed 4 bases at V and 8 bases at J, with 12 bases between. This CDR3 is 13 amino acids long. The CDR3 sequence is CASSSTRFDEQFF. The CDR3, as DNA: TGTGCCAGCAGTTCGACTAGATTCGATGAGCAGTTCTTC.

The V call is TRBV5-1, the J call TRBJ2-7, with TRBD2 matching 13 bases. Germline loops: CDR1 SGHRS, CDR2 YFSETQ. The ends lost 0 bases at V and 4 bases at J; junction bases unmatched: 13. The CDR3 length is 19 residues. CDR3 residues: CASSLGTSGRYLATYEQYF. The CDR3 bases are TGCGCCAGCAGCTTGGGGACTAGCGGGAGATACTTAGCCACTTACGAGCAGTACTTC.

This clonotype has just a few counts. The chain combines TRBV24-1 with TRBJ2-1, with 9 positions matching TRBD1. This CDR3 has 16 amino acids. The V gene end was trimmed by 5 bases and the J gene end by 1 base; junction bases not matched to a gene: 5. Germline values: CDR1 KGHDR, CDR2 SFDVKD. CDR3 in amino acids: CATSAQGAMSYNEQFF. CDR3 nucleotide sequence: TGTGCCACCAGTGCACAGGGGGCAATGTCCTACAATGAGCAGTTCTTC.